Following are 12 T cell receptor beta chains from one sample sequenced in a study of blood T cell repertoires in COVID-19. Profiled with immunoSEQ multiplex PCR; TCRdb holds only in-frame clones, not every one. The sample lists 390,000 or so clones, around 92% occurring once. Sequenced sample: peripheral blood. The receptors stem from a woman aged 25 to 39 with COVID-19, enrolled during active disease.

V and J are TRBV11-2 and TRBJ2-6; TRBD2 might be the D (6 bases). The V and J ends lost 4 bases and 4 bases respectively, with 17 bases between them. Germline values: CDR1 SGHAT, CDR2 FQNNGV. The CDR3 is 17 residues long. CDR3 DNA sequence: TGTGCCAGCAGCTCCTTGGATTGGAGGGCCGGGGCCAACGTCCTGACTTTC. Protein: CASSSLDWRAGANVLTF.

The chain is built from TRBV19 and TRBJ2-2; D is unclear. The V end lost 5 bases, the J end lost 4 bases, and 14 bases lay between the germline ends. CDR1 is LNHDA, CDR2 SQIVND, per germline (reference sequence). The length of the CDR3 is 15 residues. In DNA, the CDR3 is TGTGCCAGTAGTGACAACAGAGAACTCACCGGGGAGCTGTTTTTT. The encoded protein is CASSDNRELTGELFF.

The chain combines TRBV2 with TRBJ1-5; no clear D. V dropped 4 bases and J dropped 0 bases, with 16 bases sitting between them. Germline values: CDR1 SNHLY, CDR2 FYNNEI. The CDR3 extends over 17 amino acids. CDR3 nucleotide sequence: TGTGCCAGCAGTGGGATCGTTGGACTCGGTAGCAATCAGCCCCAGCATTTT. Protein sequence: CASSGIVGLGSNQPQHF.

This clone was seen a handful of times. This CDR3 is CASSEEGLSYGYTF. The CDR3 DNA reads as TGTGCCAGCAGTGAAGAAGGACTGAGCTATGGCTACACCTTC. V gene TRBV6-1 combines with J gene TRBJ1-2; unclear D gene. This CDR3 is built from 14 residues. Germline V CDR1 and CDR2: MNHNS, SASEGT. V was cut by 1 base and J by 4 bases, with 10 bases left in between.

The rearrangement uses TRBV19 and TRBJ2-3; 9 bases match TRBD1. Germline loops: CDR1 LNHDA, CDR2 SQIVND (reference sequence). After removal of 6 bases from V and 6 bases from J, the junction contained 7 bases not matched to a gene. This CDR3 is 14 amino acids long. The chain's CDR3 is CASSTGQGRDTQYF. CDR3 coding DNA: TGTGCCAGTAGCACTGGACAGGGGAGGGATACGCAGTATTTT. Drawing the rest from reference TRBV19 and TRBJ2-3, the complete variable domain is DGGITQSPKYLFRKEGQNVTLSCEQNLNHDAMYWYRQDPGQGLRLIYYSQIVNDFQKGDIAEGYSVSREKKESFPLTVTSAQKNPTAFYLCASSTGQGRDTQYFGPGTRLTVL.

The chain has TRBV2 and TRBJ2-4, with 7 bases that match TRBD1. The CDR3 spans 13 residues. The germline gives CDR1 SNHLY, CDR2 FYNNEI. J lost 7 bases, V lost 3 bases, and 3 bases had no gene match. CDR3 in amino acids: CASSDRGTNIQYF. The DNA of the CDR3 is TGTGCCAGCAGTGACAGGGGGACCAACATTCAGTACTTC.

The rearrangement uses TRBV3-1 (or the pseudogene TRBV3-2) and TRBJ2-4, with 12 nucleotides matching TRBD2. Germline V gives CDR1 LGHDT, CDR2 YNNKEL (reference sequence). The CDR3 sequence is 18 residues long. V trimming: 5 bases; J trimming: 0 bases; junction bases outside the gene matches: 8. The CDR3 here is CASSSPGLAGRAKNIQYF. CDR3 in DNA: TGTGCCAGCAGCTCCCCCGGACTAGCGGGAAGAGCCAAAAACATTCAGTACTTC.

V usage is TRBV19 and J usage is TRBJ1-1, with TRBD1 identical over 10 bases. The CDR3 spans 16 residues. Unmatched junction bases numbered 10, after V lost 6 bases and J lost 3 bases. Per germline, CDR1 LNHDA and CDR2 SQIVND (reference sequence). The CDR3 region has the DNA TGTGCCAGTAGCCGGGACAGGGGACCCTTGGACACTGAAGCTTTCTTT. Translation gives CASSRDRGPLDTEAFF.

Turning to this clone: A clone one base away is much larger, so this may be a read error. This sample includes further DNA sequences coding for the same CDR3. CDR3 in amino acids: CASSPDREETQYF. Here the CDR3 DNA reads TGTGCCAGCAGCCCAGACAGGGAAGAGACCCAGTACTTC. This chain joins TRBV2 and TRBJ2-5; 7 positions match TRBD1. CDR3 length equals 13 residues. With V trimmed by 6 bases and J by 3 bases, 4 bases remained unmatched. Germline V gene lookup returns CDR1 SNHLY and CDR2 FYNNEI.

The J gene is TRBJ2-1, the V gene TRBV11-2, with 9 bases aligning to TRBD2. The germline V gene encodes CDR1 SGHAT and CDR2 FQNNGV. This CDR3 has 14 residues. J was trimmed by 12 bases and V by 2 bases; bases with no gene match: 8. The CDR3 protein is CASSLIAGERGQFF. The CDR3 coding sequence is TGTGCCAGCAGCTTAATAGCGGGAGAAAGGGGGCAGTTCTTC.

The rearrangement uses TRBV27 and TRBJ1-1; TRBD1 might be the D (5 bases). Germline CDR1 is MNHEY and CDR2 is SMNVEV (reference sequence). This CDR3 has 13 amino acids. The V and J ends lost 8 bases and 0 bases respectively, with 10 bases between them. CDR3 nucleotides: TGTGCCAGCTGTAGGGGCCTGAACACTGAAGCTTTCTTT. Amino acids: CASCRGLNTEAFF.

The rearrangement joins TRBV7-2 to TRBJ2-7; TRBD1 matches 9 bases. V gave up 4 bases and J gave up 5 bases; unmatched junction bases: 9. Germline V gene lookup returns CDR1 SGHTA and CDR2 FQGNSA. The length of the CDR3 is 15 residues. The CDR3 DNA is TGTGCCAGCAGCTCCGGGACAGGGTTTTCTCACGAGCAGTACTTC. Residues: CASSSGTGFSHEQYF.